These 3 T cell receptor beta chains were sequenced from one sample in a study of blood T cell repertoires in COVID-19. Assay: immunoSEQ multiplex PCR; the TCRdb copy retains only in-frame clones and omits some. The table has under 150,000 clones, approximately 80% seen once. Source material: peripheral blood. These receptors were collected from a human donor in a cohort sampled during active COVID-19.

Only a few counts were recorded for this clone. The chain recombines TRBV5-4 with TRBJ1-6; D uncertain. From germline, CDR1 is SGHNT and CDR2 YYREEE (reference sequence). There are 16 residues in the CDR3. The ends were cut back, 0 bases at V and 8 bases at J, with 15 bases in the middle. CDR3 protein: CASSLGGPLGDSPLHF. Here the CDR3 DNA reads TGTGCCAGCAGCTTGGGAGGCCCCCTCGGAGATTCACCCCTCCACTTT.

This clone was observed a handful of times. This chain uses TRBV19 with TRBJ1-5, with D uncertain. Germline CDR1 LNHDA, CDR2 SQIVND (reference sequence). This CDR3 has 14 amino acids. Trimming removed 7 bases from V and 4 bases from J, with 14 bases in between. CDR3 in DNA: TGTGCCAGTAAAAAGGCAGGCGTAAATCAGCCCCAGCATTTT. Its translation: CASKKAGVNQPQHF.

This chain connects TRBV6-1 to TRBJ2-1, with TRBD2 as a possible D gene (7 bases). CDR1 MNHNS and CDR2 SASEGT come from the germline V gene. V shed 2 bases and J shed 10 bases, with 27 bases lying between them. The CDR3 has 18 residues. This chain's CDR3 is CASSEMPLGGAGVYEQFF. The CDR3 bases are TGTGCCAGCAGTGAAATGCCCCTGGGGGGGGCCGGGGTTTACGAGCAGTTCTTC.